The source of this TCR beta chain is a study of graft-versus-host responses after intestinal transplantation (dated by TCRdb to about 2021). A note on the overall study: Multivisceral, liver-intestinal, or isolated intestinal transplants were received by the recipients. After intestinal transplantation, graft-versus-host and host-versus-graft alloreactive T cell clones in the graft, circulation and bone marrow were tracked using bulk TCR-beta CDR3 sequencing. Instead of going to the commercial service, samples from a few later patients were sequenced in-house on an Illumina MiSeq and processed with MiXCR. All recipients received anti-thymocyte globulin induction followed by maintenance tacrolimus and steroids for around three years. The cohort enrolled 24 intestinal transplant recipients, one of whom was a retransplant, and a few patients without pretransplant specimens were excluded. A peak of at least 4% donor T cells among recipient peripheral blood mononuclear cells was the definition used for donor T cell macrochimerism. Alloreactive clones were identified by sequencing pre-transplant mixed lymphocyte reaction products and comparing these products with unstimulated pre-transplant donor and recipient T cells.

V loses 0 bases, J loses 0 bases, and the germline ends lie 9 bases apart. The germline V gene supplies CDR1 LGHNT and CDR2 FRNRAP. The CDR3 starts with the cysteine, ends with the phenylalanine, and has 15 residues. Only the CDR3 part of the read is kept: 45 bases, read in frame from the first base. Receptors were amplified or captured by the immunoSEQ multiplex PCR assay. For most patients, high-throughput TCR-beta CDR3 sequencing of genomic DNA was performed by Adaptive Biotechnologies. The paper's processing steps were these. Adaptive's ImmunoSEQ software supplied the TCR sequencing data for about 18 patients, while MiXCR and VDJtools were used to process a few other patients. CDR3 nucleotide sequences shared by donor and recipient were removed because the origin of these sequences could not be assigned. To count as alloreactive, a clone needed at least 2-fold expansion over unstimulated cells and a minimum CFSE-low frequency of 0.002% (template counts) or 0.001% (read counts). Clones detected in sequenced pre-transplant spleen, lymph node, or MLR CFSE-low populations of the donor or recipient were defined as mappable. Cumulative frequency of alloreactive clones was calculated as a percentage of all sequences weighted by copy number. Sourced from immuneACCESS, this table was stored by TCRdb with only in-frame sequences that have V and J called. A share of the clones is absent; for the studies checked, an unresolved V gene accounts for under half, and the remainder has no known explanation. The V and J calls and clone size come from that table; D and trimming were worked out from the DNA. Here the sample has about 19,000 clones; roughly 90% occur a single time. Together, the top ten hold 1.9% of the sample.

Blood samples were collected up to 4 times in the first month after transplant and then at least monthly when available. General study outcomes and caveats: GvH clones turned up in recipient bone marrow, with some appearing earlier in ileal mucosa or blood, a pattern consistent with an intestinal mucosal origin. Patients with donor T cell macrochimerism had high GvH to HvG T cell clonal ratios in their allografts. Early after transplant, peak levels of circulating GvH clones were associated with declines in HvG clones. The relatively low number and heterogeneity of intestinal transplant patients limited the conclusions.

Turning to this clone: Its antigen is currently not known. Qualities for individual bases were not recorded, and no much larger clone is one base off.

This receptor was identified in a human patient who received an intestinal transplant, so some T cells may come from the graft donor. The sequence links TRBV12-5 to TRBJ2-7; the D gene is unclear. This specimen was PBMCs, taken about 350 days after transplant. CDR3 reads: CASGLVRFSSYEQYF. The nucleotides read TGTGCTAGTGGTTTGGTACGGTTCAGCTCCTACGAGCAGTACTTC.